These 22 T cell receptor beta chains share one sample of origin, sequenced in a study of blood T cells in healthy people across ages. Together with a sample-barcoded 5' primer, a J-beta primer mix was included in a second PCR lasting roughly 6 to 12 cycles. Each CDR3 protein is one row after TCRdb ran MiXCR on the 5' RACE reads. The sample lists about 680,000 distinct CDR3 sequences; about half were seen once. The sample consisted of blood. These receptors originate from a woman aged 60 to 75 in good health.

The table lists this clonotype with a few counts. This rearrangement joins TRBV6-2 or TRBV6-3 to TRBJ2-1, with 10 positions matching TRBD2. V dropped 4 bases and J dropped 7; count of bases not matched to a gene: 10. Germline CDR1 and CDR2: MNHEY and SVGEGT. The length of the CDR3 is 16 residues. The CDR3 is CASSWGQREGQNEQFF. In DNA, the CDR3 is TGTGCCAGCAGTTGGGGGCAGCGGGAGGGCCAGAATGAGCAGTTCTTC.

V is TRBV7-8 and J is TRBJ1-5; TRBD1 matches at 11 bases. V trimming: 2 bases; J trimming: 0 bases; junction bases outside the gene matches: 3. The CDR3 is 17 amino acids. The germline V gene has CDR1 SGHVS and CDR2 FQNEAQ. The CDR3 loop is CASSLPGTGGSNQPQHF. CDR3 sequence (DNA): TGTGCCAGCAGCTTACCCGGGACAGGGGGTAGCAATCAGCCCCAGCATTTT.

A note on this clonotype: This clone may be a read error of a much larger clone one base away. Here the CDR3 reads CASSPVGTGVNEQFF. For the CDR3, the DNA is TGCGCCAGCAGTCCGGTGGGGACAGGGGTCAATGAGCAGTTCTTC. The V call is TRBV5-1, the J call TRBJ2-1, with 10 bases matching TRBD1. V lost 5 bases to trimming and J lost 6 bases; unmatched junction nucleotides: 8. Germline V lookup: CDR1 SGHRS, CDR2 YFSETQ. The CDR3 consists of 15 residues.

This clonotype was observed a few times. CDR3 sequence (DNA): TGTGCCATCAGCTCCACCGGGACAGGAGGAAATTCACCCCTCCACTTT. Its protein product is CAISSTGTGGNSPLHF. The chain is built from TRBV10-3 and TRBJ1-6; 8 bases match TRBD1. The V gene end was trimmed by 6 bases and the J gene end by 7 bases; junction bases not matched to a gene: 11. The CDR3 loop spans 16 amino acids. Germline-derived CDR1 and CDR2 are ENHRY and SYGVKD.

The sample holds one count of this clonotype. The rearrangement joins TRBV4-2 to TRBJ1-6; possibly TRBD1 for D (6 bases). The V end lost 2 bases, the J end lost 8 bases, and 10 bases lay between the germline ends. The CDR3 covers 14 residues. The germline CDR1 and CDR2 sequences are LGHNA and YNFKEQ. The CDR3 sequence: CASSQKPGDSPLHF. The CDR3 DNA reads TGTGCCAGCAGCCAAAAGCCAGGGGATTCACCCCTCCACTTT.

This chain connects TRBV4-3 to TRBJ2-5, with D uncertain. TRBJ2-7 matches the DNA end more closely, so the J call is doubtful. CDR1 is LGHNA and CDR2 is YSLEER in the germline V gene. This CDR3 is 14 amino acids long. The CDR3 coding sequence is TGCGCCAGCAGCCGTAGGTACTCCTACAACGAGCAGTACTTC. It encodes CASSRRYSYNEQYF.

The table lists this clonotype with many counts. This chain joins TRBV7-2 and TRBJ2-5; 9 bases fit TRBD2. Per the germline V gene, CDR1 is SGHTA and CDR2 is FQGNSA. V shed 1 base, J shed 7 bases, and the junction held 7 bases outside the gene matches. The CDR3 sequence is 15 residues long. The CDR3 sequence: CASSLDVSGSATQYF. The CDR3, as DNA: TGTGCCAGCAGCTTAGATGTTAGCGGGAGTGCGACCCAGTACTTC.

The V and J genes are TRBV29-1 and TRBJ2-5; D unresolved. The CDR3 has 12 amino acids. V was cut by 6 bases and J by 13 bases, with 21 bases left in between. Germline assignment: CDR1 SQVTM and CDR2 ANQGSEA. The CDR3 DNA is TGCAGCGTGAAGACGGTGTCCTACGAGCGGTACTTC. Translated, it gives CSVKTVSYERYF.

This chain links TRBV10-3 with TRBJ2-5, with D unresolved. CDR1 is ENHRY and CDR2 is SYGVKD in the germline V gene. The V gene lost 7 bases and the J gene lost 4 bases, with 13 bases spanning the gap. This CDR3 spans 13 amino acids. Here the CDR3 reads CAIMVTPGETQYF. In DNA, the CDR3 is TGTGCCATCATGGTGACACCGGGAGAGACCCAGTACTTC.

This clonotype is a singleton in its sample. The rearrangement uses TRBV9 and TRBJ2-1; 8 nucleotides line up with TRBD2. Germline V gives CDR1 SGDLS, CDR2 YYNGEE. J lost 9 bases, V lost 1 base, and 9 bases had no gene match. CDR3 length: 15 residues. The CDR3 spells CASSVSGSGGVEQFF. CDR3 nucleotides: TGTGCCAGCAGCGTAAGCGGGAGTGGGGGGGTTGAGCAGTTCTTC.

The V gene is TRBV7-6, the J gene TRBJ2-6; D gene ambiguous. V was cut by 3 bases and J by 6 bases, with 3 bases left in between. Germline V gene data show CDR1 as SGHVS and CDR2 as FNYEAQ. The CDR3 length is 12 residues. This CDR3 reads CASSFMANVLTF. The CDR3 DNA reads TGTGCCAGCAGCTTTATGGCCAACGTCCTGACTTTC. Using reference TRBV7-6 and TRBJ2-6 for the parts outside the CDR3, the full variable domain is GAGVSQSPRYKVTKRGQDVALRCDPISGHVSLYWYRQALGQGPEFLTYFNYEAQQDKSGLPNDRFSAERPEGSISTLTIQRTEQRDSAMYRCASSFMANVLTFGAGSRLTVL.

In its sample, this clonotype was seen a few times. This chain links TRBV11-2 with TRBJ2-4, with no clear D. The CDR3 loop spans 14 amino acids. V lost 5 bases and J lost 0, with 8 bases in between. CDR1 is SGHAT and CDR2 is FQNNGV in the germline V gene. In DNA, the CDR3 is TGTGCCAGCAGCCCGTGGGGAGCCAAAAACATTCAGTACTTC. This gives the protein CASSPWGAKNIQYF.

V is TRBV20-1 and J is TRBJ2-1, with D possibly being TRBD1 (5 bases). V was trimmed by 1 base and J by 1 base, leaving 8 bases between them. Germline lookup yields CDR1 DFQATT and CDR2 SNEGSKA (reference sequence). The CDR3 loop spans 14 amino acids. The CDR3 spells CSARVRQSYNEQFF. The CDR3 bases are TGCAGTGCTAGAGTTAGACAGTCCTACAATGAGCAGTTCTTC.

This chain uses TRBV7-2 with TRBJ2-2; the D gene is possibly TRBD2 (6 bases). Germline V lookup: CDR1 SGHTA, CDR2 FQGNSA. Trimming pared 4 bases from V and 4 bases from J, leaving 19 bases between. The CDR3 runs 17 residues. CDR3: CASSSRGGGRSTGELFF. The CDR3 nucleotides read TGTGCCAGCAGCTCCCGAGGCGGAGGGAGAAGCACCGGGGAGCTGTTTTTT.

Notes on this clonotype: This clone may be a read error of a much larger clone one base away. DNA of the CDR3: TGCAGCGTCCTACAGGGGGCCACCCAAGGGACCCAGTACTTC. Its protein product is CSVLQGATQGTQYF. The chain joins TRBV29-1 to TRBJ2-4; 9 nucleotides agree with TRBD1. The J call is in doubt because the DNA end fits TRBJ2-5 better. CDR3 size: 14 residues. CDR1 and CDR2 (germline): SQVTM, ANQGSEA.

This clonotype was seen more than once but under ten times. At one end the junction does not follow the germline gene, possibly because of a read error. The CDR3 bases are TGTGCCAGCAGTAACTCCGGGACTAGCGGGGACAATGAGCAGTTCTTC. Residues: CASSNSGTSGDNEQFF. V is TRBV6-6 and J is TRBJ2-1, with 13 bases identical to TRBD2. CDR1 is MNHNY, CDR2 SVGAGI, per germline (reference sequence). This CDR3 has 16 residues.

V and J are TRBV7-8 and TRBJ2-4; 10 bases align to TRBD2. The J call may be mistaken, given a closer DNA end match to TRBJ2-7. The CDR3 spans 17 residues. From germline, CDR1 is SGHVS and CDR2 FQNEAQ. CDR3 residues: CASSSPYLAGVTYEQYF. The DNA for the CDR3 is TGTGCCAGCAGCTCACCTTATCTAGCGGGAGTTACCTACGAGCAGTACTTC.

This clonotype was counted only a few times. The chain recombines TRBV5-1 with TRBJ2-5, with TRBD1 matching over 7 bases. The J call may be incorrect, as the DNA end agrees better with TRBJ2-7. The CDR3 has 15 amino acids. Germline loops: CDR1 SGHRS, CDR2 YFSETQ. The CDR3 DNA reads TGCGCCAGCAGCACCTCAGGGGGAAGGGGCTACGAGCAGTACTTC. It encodes CASSTSGGRGYEQYF.

This chain uses TRBV15 with TRBJ1-2; D remains unclear. The germline V gene encodes CDR1 LNHNV and CDR2 YYDKDF (reference sequence). The V end was cut by 0 bases, the J end by 6 bases, with 8 bases between. The CDR3 is 13 residues long. The CDR3 spells CATSREEGDGYTF. The CDR3 bases are TGTGCCACCAGCAGAGAGGAGGGAGATGGCTACACCTTC.

This clonotype came up many times. The chain joins TRBV10-3 to TRBJ1-2; TRBD1 might be the D (5 bases). The V end lost 4 bases, the J end lost 6 bases, and 9 bases lay between the germline ends. CDR3 size: 12 residues. Germline values: CDR1 ENHRY, CDR2 SYGVKD. The CDR3 loop reads CAISGSGNGYTF. DNA of the CDR3: TGTGCCATCAGTGGATCAGGGAATGGCTACACCTTC.

This chain connects TRBV7-9 to TRBJ2-7; 7 bases align to TRBD1. This CDR3 has 11 residues. V trimming: 4 bases; J trimming: 10 bases; junction bases outside the gene matches: 4. The germline V gene has CDR1 SEHNR and CDR2 FQNEAQ (reference sequence). The CDR3 reads CASSSTGPQYF. The CDR3, as DNA: TGTGCCAGCAGCTCGACAGGGCCCCAGTACTTC.

The CDR3 sequence is CASSRPTPGLGHNEQFF. Written as DNA, the CDR3 is TGTGCCAGCAGTCGGCCCACCCCGGGACTAGGGCACAATGAGCAGTTCTTC. The chain joins TRBV6-2 or TRBV6-3 to TRBJ2-1; TRBD2 matches at 8 bases. After removal of 5 bases from V and 5 bases from J, the junction contained 14 bases not matched to a gene. In germline, CDR1 is MNHEY, CDR2 SVGEGT. The CDR3 sequence is 17 residues long.